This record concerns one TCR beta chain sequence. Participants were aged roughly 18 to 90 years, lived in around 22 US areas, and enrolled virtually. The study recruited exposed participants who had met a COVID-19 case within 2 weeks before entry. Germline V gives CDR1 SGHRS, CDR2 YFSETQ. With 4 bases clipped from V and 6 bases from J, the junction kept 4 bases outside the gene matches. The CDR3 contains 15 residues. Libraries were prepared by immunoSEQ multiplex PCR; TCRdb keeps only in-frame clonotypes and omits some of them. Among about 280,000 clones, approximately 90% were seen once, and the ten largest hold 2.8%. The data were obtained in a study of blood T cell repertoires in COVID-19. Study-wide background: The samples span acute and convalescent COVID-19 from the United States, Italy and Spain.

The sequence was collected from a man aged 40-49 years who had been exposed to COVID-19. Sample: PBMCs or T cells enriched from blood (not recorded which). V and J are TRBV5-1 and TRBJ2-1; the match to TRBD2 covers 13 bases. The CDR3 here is CASSTTSGRANEQFF. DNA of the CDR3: TGCGCCAGCAGCACAACTAGCGGGAGGGCCAATGAGCAGTTCTTC.